This paragraph reports one TCR beta chain. Its antigen is unknown. This specimen comes from a study of cytomegalovirus exposure and HLA in healthy donors. Whole-study results and caveats: Reportedly, TCR beta sequences accurately predicted HLA-A and HLA-B alleles in most subjects.

Germline lookup yields CDR1 SGHRS and CDR2 YFSETQ. The CDR3 runs to 15 residues. V dropped 4 bases and J dropped 5 bases, with 15 bases sitting between them. Primers: 60 Vbeta forward and 13 Jbeta reverse. The assay was immunoSEQ multiplex PCR, and TCRdb's table has in-frame clones only and misses some. Among 50,000 or so clones listed, roughly 73% were seen once. The sequence derives from a man in his late teens or twenties in good health and CMV-seronegative. V and J are TRBV5-1 and TRBJ2-2; D is undetermined. The specimen sequenced was PBMCs. The DNA for the CDR3 is TGCGCCAGCAGCCGCCGAGGAGAGGTGACCGGGGAGCTGTTTTTT. Translating it yields CASSRRGEVTGELFF. The entire variable domain, with the rest obtained from reference TRBV5-1 and TRBJ2-2, is as follows: KAGVTQTPRYLIKTRGQQVTLSCSPISGHRSVSWYQQTPGQGLQFLFEYFSETQRNKGNFPGRFSGRQFSNSRSEMNVSTLELGDSALYLCASSRRGEVTGELFFGEGSRLTVL.